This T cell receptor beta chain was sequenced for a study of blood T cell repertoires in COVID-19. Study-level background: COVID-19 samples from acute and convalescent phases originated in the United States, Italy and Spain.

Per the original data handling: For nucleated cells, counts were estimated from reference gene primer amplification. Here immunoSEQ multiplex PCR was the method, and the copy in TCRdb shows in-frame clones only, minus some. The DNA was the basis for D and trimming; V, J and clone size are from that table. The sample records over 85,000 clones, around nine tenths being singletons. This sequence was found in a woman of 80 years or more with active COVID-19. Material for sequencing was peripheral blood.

The CDR3: CASSGGQGVTVLNYGYTF. The CDR3, as DNA: TGCGCCAGCAGCGGGGGGCAGGGGGTGACAGTACTTAACTATGGCTACACCTTC. The gene calls are TRBV5-1 and TRBJ1-2, with 7 nucleotides matching TRBD1. Trimming at V came to 4 bases and at J to 1 base, leaving 16 bases not matched to a gene. CDR1 SGHRS and CDR2 YFSETQ come from the germline V gene. The length of the CDR3 is 18 residues.